Sequencing of this T cell receptor (beta chain) was carried out in a study of neurological immune-mediated disorders. Study-wide results and limits: No CDR3 amino acid sequences were shared by expanded clones across subjects, suggesting private repertoires in all groups. The most TCR clonal expansion was seen in HTLV-1-associated myelopathy, whereas the least was seen in multiple sclerosis, below the level in healthy controls.

Regarding time point: longitudinal time-point 1 (baseline). It was from 2 million PBMCs stored at -80 C that the unsorted libraries were obtained. On this clonotype: Its antigen remains unknown. A much larger clone lies one base from this, so it may be a read error.

5'RACE with 10-nucleotide random UMIs produced the cDNA. TCRdb processed the 5' RACE reads anew with MiXCR; each CDR3 protein has one entry. Counted here are 55,000 to 65,000 distinct CDR3 sequences, about 10% occurring once; the ten biggest clones make up 6.6%. The germline CDR1 and CDR2 sequences are KGHSH and LQKENI. Losses at the gene ends were 4 bases for V and 6 bases for J; bases not matched to a gene: 0. This CDR3 has 13 residues. Sequencing was done on a sample of PBMCs. This clonotype was sampled from a male donor with HTLV-1-associated myelopathy (HAM/TSP). The chain links TRBV18 to TRBJ1-4; 9 bases align to TRBD1. The CDR3 here is CASSRDRDEKLFF. The DNA of the CDR3 is TGTGCCAGCTCACGGGACAGGGATGAAAAACTGTTTTTT.